A single sample gave rise to the 29 T cell receptor beta chains below, sequenced in a study of long-term antiretroviral therapy in people with HIV. A v3.0 immunoSEQ assay was performed at survey level. The method was immunoSEQ multiplex PCR; TCRdb's version includes in-frame clones alone and lacks a portion of them. The profile covers roughly 29,000 clones, with under 85% appearing a single time and just under 8.5% taken by the ten largest. Here the sequenced sample was unsorted PBMCs, taken 3 years after starting antiretroviral therapy. These receptors all stem from a man aged 35 to 55 with HIV.

The V gene is TRBV6-1, the J gene TRBJ1-5; D gene unclear. This CDR3 region has 12 residues. V lost 8 bases to trimming and J lost 4 bases, with 9 bases between them. From germline, CDR1 is MNHNS and CDR2 SASEGT. The CDR3 here is CASGDWNQPQHF. The CDR3 DNA is TGTGCCAGCGGGGATTGGAATCAGCCCCAGCATTTT.

This clone was seen a single time. J is TRBJ2-7 and V is TRBV5-1; D possibly corresponds to TRBD1 (6 bases). The CDR3 has 14 amino acids. V was shortened by 5 bases and J by 2 bases, with 14 bases between the two germline ends. Germline lookup yields CDR1 SGHRS and CDR2 YFSETQ. CDR3 in amino acids: CASRMGDKTYEQYF. The CDR3 DNA follows: TGCGCCAGCAGGATGGGGGACAAGACCTACGAGCAGTACTTC.

J is TRBJ2-2 and V is TRBV7-6; D remains unclear. CDR1 SGHVS and CDR2 FNYEAQ come from the germline V gene. This CDR3 has 13 residues. Trimming removed 1 base from V and 8 bases from J, with 8 bases in between. This CDR3 reads CASSLEVKGELFF. The DNA of the CDR3 is TGTGCCAGCAGCTTAGAGGTCAAGGGGGAGCTGTTTTTT. The full variable domain, completed using reference TRBV7-6 and TRBJ2-2, is GAGVSQSPRYKVTKRGQDVALRCDPISGHVSLYWYRQALGQGPEFLTYFNYEAQQDKSGLPNDRFSAERPEGSISTLTIQRTEQRDSAMYRCASSLEVKGELFFGEGSRLTVL.

The chain is built from TRBV15 and TRBJ1-5; no definite D call. The CDR3 is made up of 12 amino acids. Between the trimmed V and J ends, which lost 0 bases and 4 bases, there was a span of 1 base. Germline CDR1 reads LNHNV; CDR2 reads YYDKDF (reference sequence). CDR3 bases: TGTGCCACCAGCAGAGATAATCAGCCCCAGCATTTT. Its protein is CATSRDNQPQHF.

This rearrangement joins TRBV10-3 to TRBJ2-5; the match to TRBD1 covers 10 bases. The V segment lost 6 bases and the J segment 3 bases; nucleotides outside the gene matches: 4. Looked up from germline, CDR1 is ENHRY and CDR2 is SYGVKD. The CDR3 contains 14 residues. The CDR3 is CAISGGTGEETQYF. The CDR3 DNA reads as TGTGCCATCAGCGGCGGGACAGGGGAAGAGACCCAGTACTTC.

J is TRBJ1-2 and V is TRBV15, with no clear D. The germline V gene encodes CDR1 LNHNV and CDR2 YYDKDF (reference sequence). CDR3 length: 12 residues. The V end was cut by 0 bases, the J end by 7 bases, with 6 bases between. The CDR3 protein is CATSRDRRGYTF. CDR3 DNA: TGTGCCACCAGCAGAGATAGGCGTGGCTACACCTTC.

The chain carries TRBV7-2 and TRBJ1-2; D is unclear. The CDR3 spans 16 residues. Per germline, CDR1 SGHTA and CDR2 FQGNSA. V was clipped by 3 bases and J by 0 bases, with 14 bases between them. The CDR3 sequence: CASSFPTLVSNYGYTF. Here the CDR3 DNA reads TGTGCCAGCAGCTTCCCAACGTTGGTCTCTAACTATGGCTACACCTTC.

V and J are TRBV18 and TRBJ1-3; D uncertain. The CDR3 contains 17 residues. The ends were cut back, 2 bases at V and 0 bases at J, with 14 bases in the middle. Germline V gene sequence: CDR1 KGHSH, CDR2 LQKENI. CDR3 DNA: TGTGCCAGCTCACCATTCGGTAGTTTGAGCTCTGGAAACACCATATATTTT. It is translated as CASSPFGSLSSGNTIYF.

The chain employs TRBV21-1 and TRBJ2-7. TRBV21-1 is marked as a pseudogene. CDR3 length: 17 amino acids. The CDR3 DNA reads as TGTGCCAGCAGCGTCAACGCGGGGACACCCAACTCCTACGAGCAGTACTTC. It is translated as CASSVNAGTPNSYEQYF.

The chain recombines TRBV5-1 with TRBJ2-5, with D possibly TRBD1 on 6 matching bases. The germline V and J ends were trimmed by 4 bases and 0 bases, with 10 bases remaining between them. The CDR3 totals 14 residues. Per the germline V gene, CDR1 is SGHRS and CDR2 is YFSETQ. The CDR3 reads CASSEQGHQETQYF. The CDR3 DNA sequence: TGCGCCAGCAGCGAGCAGGGGCACCAAGAGACCCAGTACTTC.

The J gene is TRBJ2-7, the V gene TRBV5-6; 9 bases line up with TRBD2. CDR3 length: 15 residues. The germline CDR1 and CDR2 sequences are SGHDT and YYEEEE. V was pared by 4 bases and J by 3 bases, with 8 bases of the junction left unmatched. CDR3: CASSRLSGGNYEQYF. The CDR3 DNA follows: TGTGCCAGCAGCCGCCTTAGCGGGGGAAACTACGAGCAGTACTTC.

This chain uses TRBV7-2 with TRBJ1-2; D is perhaps TRBD1 (6 bases). V was clipped by 6 bases and J by 0 bases, with 8 bases between them. The CDR3 totals 13 residues. CDR1 is SGHTA and CDR2 is FQGNSA in the germline V gene. The CDR3 protein is CASRDSANYGYTF. CDR3 DNA sequence: TGTGCCAGCAGGGACAGCGCTAACTATGGCTACACCTTC.

The rearrangement joins TRBV12-5 to TRBJ2-3, with D unresolved. Germline V gene data show CDR1 as LGHNT and CDR2 as FRNRAP. V was pared by 9 bases and J by 4 bases, with 14 bases between. This CDR3 region has 13 residues. The CDR3 DNA reads TGTGCTAGCGGGTCCGCCGTCGCAGATACGCAGTATTTT. Its protein product is CASGSAVADTQYF.

The chain is built from TRBV6-1 and TRBJ2-7, with 7 bases fitting TRBD1. This CDR3 spans 14 amino acids. The junction had 6 bases not matched to a gene; V was cut back by 4 bases and J by 3 bases. Per the germline V gene, CDR1 is MNHNS and CDR2 is SASEGT. CDR3 protein: CASSGPGQIYEQYF. CDR3 nucleotides: TGTGCCAGCAGTGGCCCGGGACAGATCTACGAGCAGTACTTC.

V gene TRBV2 combines with J gene TRBJ2-1; 9 nucleotides line up with TRBD1. Germline CDR1 and CDR2: SNHLY and FYNNEI. Trimming took 7 bases from V and 12 from J; bases not matched to a gene: 10. The CDR3 totals 13 residues. Written as DNA, the CDR3 is TGTGCCAGCATGGGGGACAGGGTGATAGGGCAGTTCTTC. Translated, it gives CASMGDRVIGQFF.

This sequence joins TRBV11-2 and TRBJ1-5; D gene ambiguous. V gave up 7 bases and J gave up 2 bases, with 24 bases separating them. The CDR3 is made up of 18 amino acids. Germline V gives CDR1 SGHAT, CDR2 FQNNGV. The CDR3 DNA reads TGTGCCAGCACCCGAGGTTGGACTAAGCCGACTGGCAATCAGCCCCAGCATTTT. It yields the protein CASTRGWTKPTGNQPQHF.

This chain joins TRBV18 and TRBJ2-1; TRBD2 matches 8 bases. The V gene's germline CDR1 is KGHSH and CDR2 LQKENI. CDR3 length equals 16 residues. The trim removed 0 bases at V and 2 bases at J, leaving 3 bases unmatched. The CDR3 DNA reads TGTGCCAGCTCACCACCCGCGGGGGGTACCTACAATGAGCAGTTCTTC. Amino acid sequence: CASSPPAGGTYNEQFF.

V and J are TRBV9 and TRBJ1-1; tentatively, D is TRBD1 (6 bases). CDR3 length: 12 residues. V was pared by 3 bases and J by 8 bases, with 11 bases between. Per germline, CDR1 SGDLS and CDR2 YYNGEE. This CDR3 reads CASSALGGEAFF. CDR3 nucleotides: TGTGCCAGCAGCGCGCTAGGGGGAGAAGCTTTCTTT.

The CDR3 bases are TGTGCCAGTAGTCTCACTCAGACAGGGGTTTACCTCTCTGGGGCCAACGTCCTGACTTTC. This codes for CASSLTQTGVYLSGANVLTF. The chain employs TRBV19 and TRBJ2-6; TRBD1 matches at 8 bases. CDR1 and CDR2 from the germline V gene are LNHDA and SQIVND (reference sequence). After removal of 5 bases from V and 0 bases from J, the junction contained 15 bases not matched to a gene. CDR3 length: 20 residues.

The genes are TRBV27 and TRBJ2-7, with TRBD1 as a possible D gene (7 bases). Germline CDR1 MNHEY, CDR2 SMNVEV (reference sequence). V lost 8 bases to trimming and J lost 5 bases, with 19 bases between them. The length of the CDR3 is 14 residues. For the CDR3, the DNA is TGTGCCAGCGCGGGATGGACAGGACTTAACGAGCAGTACTTC. Amino acid sequence: CASAGWTGLNEQYF.

V and J are TRBV2 and TRBJ2-3, with TRBD2 matching 9 bases. Germline assignment: CDR1 SNHLY and CDR2 FYNNEI. With V trimmed by 6 bases and J by 3 bases, 7 bases remained unmatched. The CDR3 is 15 amino acids. CDR3 coding DNA: TGTGCCAGCAGGGTTAGCGGGGGACGGACAGATACGCAGTATTTT. It translates to CASRVSGGRTDTQYF.

V and J are TRBV21-1 and TRBJ2-2. TRBV21-1 is a pseudogene. The CDR3 covers 16 residues. The CDR3 DNA reads TGTGCCAGCAGCAAAGCGTGGGGGGCGAGCACCGGGGAGCTGTTTTTT. It codes for CASSKAWGASTGELFF.

The chain joins TRBV19 to TRBJ2-1; 7 bases agree with TRBD1. Germline V CDR1 and CDR2: LNHDA, SQIVND (reference sequence). The CDR3 consists of 13 residues. The junction had 5 bases not matched to a gene; V was cut back by 6 bases and J by 6 bases. The CDR3 protein is CASRTGSGNEQFF. The CDR3 nucleotides read TGTGCCAGTAGGACAGGGAGTGGCAATGAGCAGTTCTTC.

This rearrangement joins TRBV12-5 to TRBJ2-7, with 9 bases that match TRBD1. V trimming: 1 base; J trimming: 1 base; junction bases outside the gene matches: 2. This CDR3 is built from 15 residues. Germline loops: CDR1 LGHNT, CDR2 FRNRAP. The DNA of the CDR3 is TGTGCTAGTGGTTTGGCCGGGACAGGGTCCTACGAGCAGTACTTC. The encoded protein is CASGLAGTGSYEQYF.

Here the CDR3 DNA reads TGTGCCAGCAGCTCCTCCTTAGCGGCCATAAGCGGCCCCCAGTACTTC. Protein sequence: CASSSSLAAISGPQYF. The rearrangement links TRBV7-6 to TRBJ2-7; D is possibly TRBD2 (6 bases). CDR3 size: 16 residues. Germline V gene lookup returns CDR1 SGHVS and CDR2 FNYEAQ. V lost 4 bases and J 10 bases, leaving 26 bases between the germline ends.

The rearrangement uses TRBV27 and TRBJ1-2; maybe TRBD1 (5 bases). Germline V gene sequence: CDR1 MNHEY, CDR2 SMNVEV (reference sequence). This CDR3 contains 16 residues. V was pared by 0 bases and J by 0 bases, with 11 bases between. As DNA, the CDR3 is TGTGCCAGCAGTTTATCGCCGGCCAGGGCTAACTATGGCTACACCTTC. Its protein product is CASSLSPARANYGYTF.

V and J are TRBV6-1 and TRBJ1-2; D possibly corresponds to TRBD1 (5 bases). This CDR3 has 14 residues. V gave up 3 bases and J gave up 2 bases, with 10 bases separating them. The V gene's germline CDR1 is MNHNS and CDR2 SASEGT. CDR3 residues: CASSDPGTNYGYTF. The CDR3, as DNA: TGTGCCAGCAGTGACCCAGGGACGAACTATGGCTACACCTTC.

J is TRBJ2-1 and V is TRBV5-4; D unresolved. CDR1 is SGHNT, CDR2 YYREEE, per germline (reference sequence). V was trimmed by 4 bases and J by 8 bases, leaving 13 bases between them. The CDR3 sequence is 13 residues long. The CDR3: CASSLVTGDEQFF. In DNA, the CDR3 is TGTGCCAGCAGCCTAGTGACGGGCGATGAGCAGTTCTTC.

V and J are TRBV19 and TRBJ1-1; no clear D gene. Germline CDR1 LNHDA, CDR2 SQIVND (reference sequence). With 7 bases removed from V and 2 bases from J, the gap between germline ends came to 17 bases. The CDR3 is 15 residues long. The CDR3 DNA follows: TGTGCCAGTACCGCGGGCTGGGGAGGTAACACTGAAGCTTTCTTT. Encoded protein: CASTAGWGGNTEAFF. Full variable domain (rest looked up from reference TRBV19 and TRBJ1-1): DGGITQSPKYLFRKEGQNVTLSCEQNLNHDAMYWYRQDPGQGLRLIYYSQIVNDFQKGDIAEGYSVSREKKESFPLTVTSAQKNPTAFYLCASTAGWGGNTEAFFGQGTRLTVV.